This is a list of T cell receptor beta chains from one sample in a study of blood T cell repertoires in COVID-19. Some clones are missing from TCRdb's copy, which holds only in-frame ones; the method was immunoSEQ multiplex PCR. The sample shows approximately 100,000 clones, roughly 80% of them seen only once. Sequenced input: peripheral blood. Receptors originate from a man between 65 and 80 years old with active or convalescent COVID-19. Each CDR3 is given with its conserved first and last residue. D genes are given only for firm matches. Rows may omit the clone size; those that give it use once, few, many or a size class.

CASSQALLSGELFF TGTGCCAGCAGCCAAGCACTCCTTTCCGGGGAGCTGTTTTTT NA NA TRBJ2-2 TRBV14
CASKTGADLEGYTF TGTGCCAGCAAGACAGGTGCCGATCTAGAAGGCTACACCTTC once NA TRBJ1-2 TRBV6-6
CSVEDDWDNF TGCAGCGTTGAAGATGATTGGGACAACTTT NA NA TRBJ2-3 TRBV29-1
CSADTGYGYTF TGCAGTGCCGATACCGGCTATGGCTACACCTTC NA NA TRBJ1-2 TRBV20-1
CAISGGSQKTYGYTF TGTGCCATCAGTGGAGGCTCCCAGAAAACCTATGGCTACACCTTC NA NA TRBJ1-2 TRBV10-3
CASSLLSGSTIGEQFF TGTGCCAGCAGCTTATTAAGCGGGAGTACAATCGGTGAGCAGTTCTTC few TRBD2 TRBJ2-1 TRBV7-9
CASSQIYGYTF TGTGCCAGCAGCCAGATTTATGGCTACACCTTC NA NA TRBJ1-2 TRBV6-1
CASSPSDRVYGYTF TGTGCCAGCAGCCCCTCAGACAGGGTATATGGCTACACCTTC few TRBD1 TRBJ1-2 TRBV3-1/TRBV3-2
CAWSRPPQAEAFF TGTGCCTGGAGTCGACCCCCTCAGGCTGAAGCTTTCTTT hyperexpanded NA TRBJ1-1 TRBV30
CASSPDRGLGYTF TGTGCCAGCAGCCCGGACAGGGGGCTTGGCTACACCTTC few TRBD1 TRBJ1-2 TRBV6-2/TRBV6-3
CASSTDSYGYTF TGTGCCAGCAGTACCGACTCTTATGGCTACACCTTC NA NA TRBJ1-2 TRBV12-3/TRBV12-4
CASSLRNNYGYTF TGTGCCAGCAGTTTGCGCAATAACTATGGCTACACCTTC NA NA TRBJ1-2 TRBV27
CASSLRRGSYNEQFF TGTGCCAGCAGCTTACGGCGGGGCTCCTACAATGAGCAGTTCTTC once NA TRBJ2-1 TRBV7-9
CASSFGSASGGDEQYF TGCGCCAGCAGCTTTGGATCGGCTAGCGGGGGGGACGAGCAGTACTTC NA TRBD2 TRBJ2-7 TRBV5-1
CASSSRTTGELFF TGTGCCAGCAGCTCCAGAACCACCGGGGAGCTGTTTTTT NA NA TRBJ2-2 TRBV6-6
CASSQRRGTNTGELFF TGTGCCAGCAGCCAAAGGCGGGGAACGAACACCGGGGAGCTGTTTTTT once NA TRBJ2-2 TRBV4-2
CASSSGQGVETQYF TGTGCCAGCAGCTCCGGACAGGGAGTAGAGACCCAGTACTTC NA TRBD1 TRBJ2-5 TRBV5-4
CASSLTSGGVTDTQYF TGTGCCAGCAGCCTGACTAGCGGGGGGGTGACAGATACGCAGTATTTT NA TRBD2 TRBJ2-3 TRBV7-3
CASSVAAGTEAFF TGTGCCAGCAGCGTAGCGGCAGGGACTGAAGCTTTCTTT NA NA TRBJ1-1 TRBV9
CSASPGTGDQPQHF TGCAGTGCTAGTCCTGGGACGGGGGATCAGCCCCAGCATTTT NA NA TRBJ1-5 TRBV20-1
CASSEGQAADTQYF TGTGCCAGCAGTGAGGGACAGGCCGCAGATACGCAGTATTTT NA TRBD1 TRBJ2-3 TRBV6-1
CASSLYGTDKQETQYF TGCGCCAGCAGCTTGTACGGGACAGATAAACAAGAGACCCAGTACTTC NA TRBD1 TRBJ2-5 TRBV5-1
CASSPGGYEQYF TGTGCCAGCAGCCCAGGGGGCTACGAGCAGTACTTC NA TRBD1 TRBJ2-7 TRBV7-9
CASSLGGYYGYTF TGTGCCAGCAGTTTGGGAGGTTACTATGGCTACACCTTC NA NA TRBJ1-2 TRBV12-3/TRBV12-4
CASSQRVGHWEKLFF TGTGCCAGTAGTCAACGGGTGGGACACTGGGAGAAACTGTTTTTT NA NA TRBJ1-4 TRBV19
CASSPDHGREQFF TGTGCCAGCAGCCCTGACCATGGGAGGGAGCAGTTCTTC NA NA TRBJ2-1 TRBV7-9
CASSSGWGGSNEKLFF TGTGCCAGCAGCTCGGGGTGGGGAGGATCTAATGAAAAACTGTTTTTT NA NA TRBJ1-4 TRBV7-9
CASTSRGRRTGELFF TGTGCCAGCACCTCGCGGGGGCGGAGGACCGGGGAGCTGTTTTTT NA NA TRBJ2-2 TRBV5-8
CASSFTGGGAFF TGTGCCAGCAGCTTCACGGGTGGGGGCGCTTTCTTT NA NA TRBJ1-1 TRBV5-4
CATSGETSGSFSDTQYF TGTGCCACCAGTGGGGAAACTAGCGGGAGTTTCTCAGATACGCAGTATTTT few TRBD2 TRBJ2-3 TRBV24-1
CASMGLGQGQNIQYF TGTGCCAGCATGGGGTTAGGACAGGGTCAAAACATTCAGTACTTC NA TRBD1 TRBJ2-4 TRBV6-5
CASSVSTTNEKLFF TGTGCCAGCAGTGTATCTACTACTAATGAAAAACTGTTTTTT NA NA TRBJ1-4 TRBV2
CASRETGSYGYTF TGTGCCAGCAGGGAAACAGGGTCCTATGGCTACACCTTC NA NA TRBJ1-2 TRBV12-3/TRBV12-4
CASNPTGGNTEAFF TGTGCCAGCAACCCGACAGGAGGGAACACTGAAGCTTTCTTT NA NA TRBJ1-1 TRBV6-6
CSVATGNQGSEQYF TGCAGCGTTGCGACAGGAAATCAGGGGTCCGAGCAGTACTTC NA NA TRBJ2-7 TRBV29-1
CASSSITGTEQYF TGCGCCAGCAGCTCGATTACAGGGACCGAGCAGTACTTC NA NA TRBJ2-7 TRBV5-1
CASSYGLRSGADTQYF TGTGCCAGCAGTTACGGACTTAGATCTGGAGCAGATACGCAGTATTTT NA NA TRBJ2-3 TRBV6-6
CASSFLAGTSDEQYF TGTGCCAGCAGCTTTTTAGCCGGGACTAGCGACGAGCAGTACTTC NA TRBD2 TRBJ2-7 TRBV7-2
CASSVGQGKTQYF TGTGCCAGCAGCGTTGGACAGGGGAAGACCCAGTACTTC NA TRBD1 TRBJ2-5 TRBV5-4
CASSSSVREGGNEQFF TGTGCCAGCAGCTCCTCCGTGCGGGAGGGGGGCAATGAGCAGTTCTTC many TRBD2 TRBJ2-1 TRBV11-2
CASSPRQDDEQYF TGTGCCAGCAGTCCGAGACAGGACGACGAGCAGTACTTC NA NA TRBJ2-7 TRBV6-5
CASSPGTTYEQQYF TGTGCCAGCTCACCAGGGACAACCTACGAGCAGCAGTACTTC NA NA TRBJ2-7 TRBV18
CASSQVTGERGDTQYF TGTGCCAGCAGCCAAGTAACGGGGGAACGGGGAGATACGCAGTATTTT NA NA TRBJ2-3 TRBV4-2
CASSRRGTTNEKLFF TGTGCCAGCAGTCGTCGGGGAACAACTAATGAAAAACTGTTTTTT NA NA TRBJ1-4 TRBV27
CASSQDQRGTEAFF TGTGCCAGCAGCCAAGATCAACGGGGCACTGAAGCTTTCTTT once NA TRBJ1-1 TRBV4-2
CATSSPGTGNTGELFF TGTGCCACCAGCAGCCCCGGGACAGGTAACACCGGGGAGCTGTTTTTT NA TRBD1 TRBJ2-2 TRBV15
CASSLDSTGSGYTF TGCGCCAGCAGCTTGGACTCGACAGGGTCTGGCTACACCTTC NA TRBD1 TRBJ1-2 TRBV5-1
CASSGMAGANSPLHF TGTGCCAGCAGTGGGATGGCGGGAGCAAATTCACCCCTCCACTTT NA NA TRBJ1-6 TRBV2
CASSPNAGGTEAFF TGCGCCAGCAGCCCGAATGCAGGGGGCACTGAAGCTTTCTTT NA TRBD1 TRBJ1-1 TRBV5-1
CASSLGPDTRSGANVLTF TGTGCCAGCAGTTTAGGCCCGGACACCCGCTCTGGGGCCAACGTCCTGACTTTC NA NA TRBJ2-6 TRBV27
CASGLVPGTEAFF TGTGCTAGTGGTTTGGTACCGGGCACTGAAGCTTTCTTT NA NA TRBJ1-1 TRBV12-5
CATSRDRGTSETQYF TGTGCCACCAGCAGAGATCGTGGGACATCGGAGACCCAGTACTTC NA NA TRBJ2-5 TRBV15
CASSPLQGTGELFF TGTGCCAGCAGTCCACTACAGGGGACCGGGGAGCTGTTTTTT few TRBD1 TRBJ2-2 TRBV6-4
CASSPTGGVPKNTEAFF TGTGCCAGTAGTCCCACAGGGGGAGTTCCTAAGAACACTGAAGCTTTCTTT NA TRBD1 TRBJ1-1 TRBV19